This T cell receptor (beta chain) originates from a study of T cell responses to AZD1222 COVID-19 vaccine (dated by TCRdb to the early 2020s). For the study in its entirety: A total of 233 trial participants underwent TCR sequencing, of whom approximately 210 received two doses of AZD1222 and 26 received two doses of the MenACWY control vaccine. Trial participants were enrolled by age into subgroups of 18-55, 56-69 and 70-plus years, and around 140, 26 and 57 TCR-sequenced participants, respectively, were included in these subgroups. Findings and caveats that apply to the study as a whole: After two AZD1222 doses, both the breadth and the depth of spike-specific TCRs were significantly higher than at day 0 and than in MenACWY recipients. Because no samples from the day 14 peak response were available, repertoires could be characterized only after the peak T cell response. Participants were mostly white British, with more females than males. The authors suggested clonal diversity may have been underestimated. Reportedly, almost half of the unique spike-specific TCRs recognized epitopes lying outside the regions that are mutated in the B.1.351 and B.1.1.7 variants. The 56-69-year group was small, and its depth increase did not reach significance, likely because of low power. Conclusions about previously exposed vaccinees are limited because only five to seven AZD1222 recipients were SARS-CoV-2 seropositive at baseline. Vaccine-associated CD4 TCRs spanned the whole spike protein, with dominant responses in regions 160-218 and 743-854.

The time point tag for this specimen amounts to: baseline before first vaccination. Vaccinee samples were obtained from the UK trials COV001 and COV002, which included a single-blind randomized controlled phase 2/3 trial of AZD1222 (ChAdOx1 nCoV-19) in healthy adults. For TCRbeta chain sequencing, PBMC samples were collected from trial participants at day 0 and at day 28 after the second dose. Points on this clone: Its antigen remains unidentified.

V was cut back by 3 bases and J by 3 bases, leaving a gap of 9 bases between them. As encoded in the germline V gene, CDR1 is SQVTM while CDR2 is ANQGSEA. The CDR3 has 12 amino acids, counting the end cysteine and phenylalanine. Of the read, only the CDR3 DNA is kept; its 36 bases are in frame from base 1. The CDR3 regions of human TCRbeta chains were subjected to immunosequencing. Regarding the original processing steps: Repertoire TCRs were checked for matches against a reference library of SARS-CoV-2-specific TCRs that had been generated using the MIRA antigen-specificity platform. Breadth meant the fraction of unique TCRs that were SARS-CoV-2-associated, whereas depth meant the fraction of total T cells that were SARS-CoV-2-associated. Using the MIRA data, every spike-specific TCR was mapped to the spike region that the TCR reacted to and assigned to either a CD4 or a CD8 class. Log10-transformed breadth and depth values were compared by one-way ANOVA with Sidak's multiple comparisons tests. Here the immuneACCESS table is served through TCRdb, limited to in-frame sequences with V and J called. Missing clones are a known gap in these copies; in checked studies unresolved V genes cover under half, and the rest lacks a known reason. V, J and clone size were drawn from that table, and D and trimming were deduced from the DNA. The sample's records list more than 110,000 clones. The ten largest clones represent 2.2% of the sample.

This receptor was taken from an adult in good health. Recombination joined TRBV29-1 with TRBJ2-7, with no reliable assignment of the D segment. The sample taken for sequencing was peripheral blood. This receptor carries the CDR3 CSVEFQDYEQYF. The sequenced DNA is TGCAGCGTTGAGTTCCAGGACTACGAGCAGTACTTC.